One TCR beta chain is described in this entry. What it binds is not known. These data belong to a study of T cell responses to AZD1222 COVID-19 vaccine. Germline V gene sequence: CDR1 MNHEY, CDR2 SVGEGT. The CDR3 extends over 17 amino acids. After removal of 6 bases from V and 5 bases from J, the junction contained 19 bases not matched to a gene. TCRdb's copy holds only in-frame clones and misses some; the assay was immunoSEQ multiplex PCR. This sample yields around 120,000 clones, of which about 93% are seen a single time; 4% to 6% belongs to the top ten. Study results and limitations: Following two doses of AZD1222, Spike-specific TCR breadth and depth rose.

The source of this sequence is an adult who received the AZD1222 COVID-19 vaccine. Sample: peripheral blood, taken 28 days after the second AZD1222 dose. The chain uses TRBV6-2 or TRBV6-3 and TRBJ2-7; 7 nucleotides agree with TRBD1. DNA for the CDR3: TGTGCCAGCAGCTCAATTTCCCCGGGACAGTGGTTGAACGAGCAGTACTTC. Protein product: CASSSISPGQWLNEQYF.